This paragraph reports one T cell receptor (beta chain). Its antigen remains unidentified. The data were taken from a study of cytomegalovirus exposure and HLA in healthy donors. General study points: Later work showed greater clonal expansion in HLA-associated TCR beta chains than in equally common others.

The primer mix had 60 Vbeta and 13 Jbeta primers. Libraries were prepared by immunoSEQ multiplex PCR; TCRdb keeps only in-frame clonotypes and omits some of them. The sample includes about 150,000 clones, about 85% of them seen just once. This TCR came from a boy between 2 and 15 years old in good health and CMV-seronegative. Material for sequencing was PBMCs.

CDR3 nucleotides: TGTGCCAGCAGCCCTCCGGGACAGTCCTACGAGCAGTACTTC. It encodes CASSPPGQSYEQYF. The gene calls are TRBV4-2 and TRBJ2-7; 7 bases match TRBD1. The CDR3 has 14 residues. Trimming took 4 bases from V and 1 from J; bases not matched to a gene: 4. The germline CDR1 and CDR2 sequences are LGHNA and YNFKEQ.